This record looks at one TCR beta chain sequence and its context. The CDR3 covers 12 residues. V gave up 6 bases and J gave up 4 bases, with 8 bases separating them. Germline V gives CDR1 MNHNY, CDR2 SVGAGI (reference sequence). Clones were sequenced by immunoSEQ multiplex PCR, and TCRdb holds only the in-frame ones, with some missing. Seen here are tens of thousands of clones, 91% observed once, and the top ten hold about 3.6%. The data are from a study of technical replicates of blood from a few donors. The sample taken for sequencing was PBMCs. The V call is TRBV6-6, the J call TRBJ2-3; D uncertain. This TCR came from a human donor in good health. Some clones in this sample may be carry-over from other donors' samples. The CDR3 spells CASRSGSDTQYF. CDR3 DNA: TGTGCCAGCAGATCCGGTTCAGATACGCAGTATTTT.